The entry that follows covers one TCR beta chain sequence. The antigen is undetermined. Timing groups of about 4 and about 12 weeks for second doses were pooled. The repertoire was sequenced with immunoSEQ multiplex PCR; TCRdb's copy has only in-frame clones and lacks some. The profile shows roughly 110,000 clones, 92% of them singletons. This record belongs to a study of T cell responses to AZD1222 COVID-19 vaccine. Study-wide findings and caveats: Researchers took repertoire samples only after the peak T cell response had come. Donors, mostly white British, included more females; clonal diversity was possibly underestimated. When two AZD1222 doses had been given, Spike-specific TCR breadth and depth rose.

The material was peripheral blood, obtained 28 days after the second AZD1222 dose. The sequence came from an adult who received the AZD1222 COVID-19 vaccine.

In DNA form, the CDR3 reads TGTGCCAGCAGCTTAGGGCGGTACTCCGAAAAACTGTTTTTT. Amino acid sequence: CASSLGRYSEKLFF. The V and J genes are TRBV7-2 and TRBJ1-4; D is ambiguous. The CDR3 consists of 14 residues. CDR1 and CDR2 from the germline V gene are SGHTA and FQGNSA. V was pared by 1 base and J by 8 bases, with 11 bases between.